The clone carrying this TCR beta chain appeared a few times. Researchers attached unique molecular identifiers to individual cDNA molecules. Via MiXCR, TCRdb re-called the 5' RACE reads, giving one row per CDR3 protein. Among 90,000 to 130,000 distinct CDR3 sequences listed, 9.5% to 13% were seen once. This specimen comes from a study of early T cells in non-severe SARS-CoV-2 infection. Overall study context: Unsorted whole blood bulk RNA was sequenced, with unpaired chains.

The V end lost 4 bases, the J end lost 0 bases, and 5 bases lay between the germline ends. Germline-derived CDR1 and CDR2 are SGHRS and YFSETQ. This CDR3 has 12 residues. The chain combines TRBV5-1 with TRBJ2-7; unclear D gene. The specimen sequenced was whole blood. The receptor was derived from an adult who was a healthcare worker with PCR-confirmed SARS-CoV-2 infection or an uninfected control (not recorded which). CDR3: CASSVSSYEQYF. Written as DNA, the CDR3 is TGCGCCAGCAGCGTGAGCTCCTACGAGCAGTACTTC.